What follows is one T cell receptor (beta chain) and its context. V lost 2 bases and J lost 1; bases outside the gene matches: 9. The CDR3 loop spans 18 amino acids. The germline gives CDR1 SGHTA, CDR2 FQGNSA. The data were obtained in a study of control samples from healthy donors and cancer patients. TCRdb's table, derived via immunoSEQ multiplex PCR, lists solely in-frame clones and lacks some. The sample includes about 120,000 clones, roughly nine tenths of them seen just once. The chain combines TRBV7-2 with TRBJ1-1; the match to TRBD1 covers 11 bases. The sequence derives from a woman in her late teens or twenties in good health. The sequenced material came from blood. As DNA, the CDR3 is TGTGCCAGCAGCTTACTTCGGACAGGGGGCGTGGGGAACACTGAAGCTTTCTTT. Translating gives CASSLLRTGGVGNTEAFF.